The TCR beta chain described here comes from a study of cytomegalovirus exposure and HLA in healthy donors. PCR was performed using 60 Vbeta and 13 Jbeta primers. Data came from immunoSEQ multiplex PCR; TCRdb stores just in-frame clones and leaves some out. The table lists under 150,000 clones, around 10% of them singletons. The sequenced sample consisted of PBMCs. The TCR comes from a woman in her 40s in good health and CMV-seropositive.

The CDR3 DNA follows: TGTGCCAGCACCTGGACTAGCGGGGGTCAAGAGACCCAGTACTTC. This translates into CASTWTSGGQETQYF. The V call is TRBV6-5, the J call TRBJ2-5, with TRBD2 matching 13 bases. Trimming at V came to 7 bases and at J to 2 bases, leaving 4 bases not matched to a gene. Germline CDR1 is MNHEY and CDR2 is SVGAGI. This CDR3 spans 15 amino acids.